Listed here are 27 T cell receptor beta chains from one sample, sequenced in a study of response to subunit inactivated influenza vaccine. A single record per CDR3 protein comes from TCRdb applying MiXCR to the RT-PCR reads. This sample has roughly 760,000 distinct CDR3 sequences, with 21% found just once. This material consisted of PBMCs from blood, taken more than 4 days after vaccination. The receptors stem from a man aged 50 or older who received an inactivated influenza vaccine.

This clonotype showed up just a few times. V usage is TRBV29-1 and J usage is TRBJ1-1, with 7 positions matching TRBD1. The V gene end was trimmed by 0 bases and the J gene end by 6 bases; junction bases not matched to a gene: 7. The germline V gene has CDR1 SQVTM and CDR2 ANQGSEA. The CDR3 has 14 amino acids. The DNA for the CDR3 is TGCAGCGTTGAAGATATACAGGGGAGGGCTGAAGCTTTCTTT. Its protein product is CSVEDIQGRAEAFF.

In this sample, this clonotype turned up a few times. This chain links TRBV10-3 with TRBJ2-1; a weak D match, TRBD2 (6 bases). Germline assignment: CDR1 ENHRY and CDR2 SYGVKD. This CDR3 is built from 13 residues. Trimming removed 4 bases at V and 9 bases at J, with 13 bases between. The CDR3 sequence: CAISVPSGSEQFF. The CDR3 DNA sequence: TGTGCCATCAGTGTACCATCCGGGAGTGAGCAGTTCTTC.

About this clonotype: Its ends do not fully match the called genes, so a read error is possible. The chain joins TRBV5-1 to TRBJ2-1; TRBD2 matches at 7 bases. Germline CDR1 SGHRS, CDR2 YFSETQ. This CDR3 is 18 amino acids long. The DNA for the CDR3 is TGCGCCAGCATCTTGGCCGTATCGGGAGGCCCCGCCTACAATGAGCAGTTCTTC. Amino acids: CASILAVSGGPAYNEQFF.

This chain connects TRBV7-2 to TRBJ2-7, with D possibly TRBD2 on 6 matching bases. This CDR3 region has 13 residues. Looked up from germline, CDR1 is SGHTA and CDR2 is FQGNSA. Trimming removed 0 bases from V and 6 bases from J, with 9 bases in between. CDR3 sequence reads: CASSLASGGEQYF. In DNA form, the CDR3 reads TGTGCCAGCAGCTTAGCGTCCGGGGGCGAGCAGTACTTC. The whole variable domain, remainder taken from reference TRBV7-2 and TRBJ2-7, is GAGVSQSPSNKVTEKGKDVELRCDPISGHTALYWYRQSLGQGLEFLIYFQGNSAPDKSGLPSDRFSAERTGGSVSTLTIQRTQQEDSAVYLCASSLASGGEQYFGPGTRLTVT.

The chain carries TRBV7-8 and TRBJ1-5; weak D call: TRBD1 (6 bases). V dropped 5 bases and J dropped 1 base, with 15 bases sitting between them. The germline V gene has CDR1 SGHVS and CDR2 FQNEAQ. This CDR3 is 16 amino acids long. The CDR3 reads CASSPLGQASNQPQHF. As DNA, the CDR3 is TGTGCCAGCAGCCCGCTGGGACAAGCCAGCAATCAGCCCCAGCATTTT. Combining the CDR3 with reference TRBV7-8 and TRBJ1-5 gives the whole variable domain GAGVSQSPRYKVAKRGQDVALRCDPISGHVSLFWYQQALGQGPEFLTYFQNEAQLDKSGLPSDRFFAERPEGSVSTLKIQRTQQEDSAVYLCASSPLGQASNQPQHFGDGTRLSIL.

The chain carries TRBV29-1 and TRBJ2-2; unclear D gene. The germline gives CDR1 SQVTM, CDR2 ANQGSEA. There are 13 residues in the CDR3. V was cut by 5 bases and J by 0 bases, with 7 bases left in between. The CDR3 region is CSVTRANTGELFF. CDR3 bases: TGCAGCGTTACTCGGGCGAACACCGGGGAGCTGTTTTTT.

The CDR3 sequence: CASTPGLAYNEQFF. The CDR3 DNA is TGCGCCAGCACCCCGGGACTAGCGTACAATGAGCAGTTCTTC. The chain employs TRBV4-3 and TRBJ2-1, with TRBD2 matching 10 bases. This CDR3 spans 14 amino acids. Germline lookup yields CDR1 LGHNA and CDR2 YSLEER. After removal of 7 bases from V and 4 bases from J, the junction contained 4 bases not matched to a gene.

This clonotype has a count of ten or more. The chain has TRBV5-1 and TRBJ2-7; 10 bases are a match to TRBD2. Trimming at V came to 4 bases and at J to 2 bases, leaving 15 bases not matched to a gene. The CDR3 is made up of 18 amino acids. Germline assignment: CDR1 SGHRS and CDR2 YFSETQ. CDR3 sequence reads: CASSNKGWLAGATYEQYF. The CDR3 region has the DNA TGCGCCAGCAGCAATAAGGGATGGCTAGCGGGAGCAACCTACGAGCAGTACTTC.

The chain carries TRBV9 and TRBJ1-3; D remains unclear. Deletions cut 0 bases from V and 1 base from J, with 5 bases between. There are 14 residues in the CDR3. Germline V gene data show CDR1 as SGDLS and CDR2 as YYNGEE. This CDR3 reads CASSVGVSGNTIYF. The CDR3 DNA sequence: TGTGCCAGCAGCGTAGGGGTTTCTGGAAACACCATATATTTT.

The sample holds a few counts of this clonotype. At one end, the junction sequence differs from germline, possibly due to a read error. The rearrangement joins TRBV24-1 to TRBJ2-3, with TRBD2 identical over 10 bases. This CDR3 comprises 13 residues. CDR1 and CDR2 from the germline V gene are KGHDR and SFDVKD. CDR3 sequence: CATSDTGLARPNF. The CDR3 coding sequence is TGTGCCACCAGTGATACGGGACTAGCGCGACCGAATTTT.

The rearrangement uses TRBV20-1 and TRBJ2-7, with TRBD2 matching over 10 bases. The CDR3 has 16 amino acids. The J segment lost 3 bases and the V segment lost 6 bases, leaving 14 bases of the junction unmatched. From germline, CDR1 is DFQATT and CDR2 SNEGSKA (reference sequence). The CDR3 DNA reads TGCAGTGCGTCGAGCGGGGGGGCAGGGCGAAACTACGAGCAGTACTTC. It specifies CSASSGGAGRNYEQYF.

The chain uses TRBV6-5 and TRBJ2-5; no definite D call. V was pared by 4 bases and J by 2 bases, with 11 bases between. Germline CDR1 reads MNHEY; CDR2 reads SVGAGI. This CDR3 has 14 amino acids. The DNA of the CDR3 is TGTGCCAGCAGTTCGGGCCTAGGGCAAGAGACCCAGTACTTC. Its protein product is CASSSGLGQETQYF.

This clonotype was counted a few times. V is TRBV6-5 and J is TRBJ2-7, with D possibly being TRBD2 (6 bases). V dropped 5 bases and J dropped 2 bases, with 19 bases sitting between them. In germline, CDR1 is MNHEY, CDR2 SVGAGI. The CDR3 loop spans 16 amino acids. The DNA of the CDR3 is TGTGCCAGCAGTACCTCGGGCGGGGAAGCGGCCTACGAGCAGTACTTC. This translates into CASSTSGGEAAYEQYF.

This clonotype was counted between two and nine times. The chain is built from TRBV24-1 and TRBJ1-5, with a weak D call TRBD1 (6 bases). CDR1 and CDR2 from the germline V gene are KGHDR and SFDVKD. This CDR3 spans 13 amino acids. V dropped 0 bases and J dropped 7 bases, with 6 bases sitting between them. As DNA, the CDR3 is TGTGCCACCAGTGATTTGAGGGGGCAGCCCCAGCATTTT. It codes for CATSDLRGQPQHF.

This clonotype came up a few times. The chain combines TRBV28 with TRBJ1-5, with D unclear. CDR3 size: 16 residues. Trimming cost V 0 bases and J 2 bases, with 11 bases left between them. Per germline, CDR1 MDHEN and CDR2 SYDVKM. CDR3 coding DNA: TGTGCCAGCAGTTTATGGGAGACTTACGGCAATCAGCCCCAGCATTTT. Translated: CASSLWETYGNQPQHF.

This clonotype was detected once. The chain couples TRBV12-3 or TRBV12-4 to TRBJ2-5, with 9 positions matching TRBD2. V gave up 5 bases and J gave up 5 bases; unmatched junction bases: 6. This CDR3 is built from 14 residues. CDR3 sequence reads: CASSHSGGSETQYF. The CDR3, as DNA: TGTGCCAGCAGTCACAGCGGGGGGTCTGAGACCCAGTACTTC.

This clonotype has just a few counts. The chain recombines TRBV4-2 with TRBJ2-1; 9 positions agree with TRBD2. Germline assignment: CDR1 LGHNA and CDR2 YNFKEQ. V was clipped by 2 bases and J by 4 bases; unmatched bases: 0. This CDR3 contains 14 residues. The DNA for the CDR3 is TGTGCCAGCAGCCAAAGCGGGAGGTACAATGAGCAGTTCTTC. Amino acids: CASSQSGRYNEQFF.

The genes are TRBV5-5 and TRBJ1-1; weak D call: TRBD1 (5 bases). V was clipped by 3 bases and J by 2 bases, with 14 bases between them. This CDR3 has 15 residues. Germline V lookup: CDR1 SGHKS, CDR2 YYEKEE (reference sequence). The CDR3 DNA is TGTGCCAGCAGCTCGTCTGGGGGAAGAAACACTGAAGCTTTCTTT. Translation: CASSSSGGRNTEAFF.

The V gene is TRBV5-1, the J gene TRBJ2-5; D is possibly TRBD1 (6 bases). Per germline, CDR1 SGHRS and CDR2 YFSETQ. The germline V and J ends were trimmed by 3 bases and 4 bases, with 13 bases remaining between them. The CDR3 length is 14 residues. The CDR3 DNA is TGCGCCAGCAGCTCGGGACATAATAGAGAGACCCAGTACTTC. Amino acids: CASSSGHNRETQYF.

This chain uses TRBV29-1 with TRBJ1-1; D remains ambiguous. This CDR3 comprises 12 residues. Germline CDR1 is SQVTM and CDR2 is ANQGSEA. Trimming shortened V by 6 bases and J by 3 bases, and 11 bases separated the two germline ends. The CDR3 DNA reads as TGCAGCGTGGTGGGGTTGTACACTGAAGCTTTCTTT. As protein: CSVVGLYTEAFF.

The genes are TRBV11-2 and TRBJ2-7; 8 bases line up with TRBD2. The germline V gene encodes CDR1 SGHAT and CDR2 FQNNGV. The ends lost 1 base at V and 4 bases at J; junction bases unmatched: 9. The CDR3 covers 16 residues. The CDR3 DNA reads TGTGCCAGCAGCTTAGGTTTGGGGACTAGTAAGTACGAGCAGTACTTC. Translated: CASSLGLGTSKYEQYF.

This chain joins TRBV5-1 and TRBJ2-3; 10 nucleotides match TRBD2. The CDR3 sequence is 16 residues long. V lost 4 bases, J lost 2 bases, and 7 bases stayed unmatched. Germline V CDR1 and CDR2: SGHRS, YFSETQ. The CDR3 sequence is CASSIIAGGNTDTQYF. CDR3 nucleotide sequence: TGCGCCAGCAGCATTATAGCGGGGGGAAACACAGATACGCAGTATTTT.

This clonotype showed up just a few times. The chain has TRBV5-6 and TRBJ1-5, with 7 bases fitting TRBD1. J lost 3 bases, V lost 0 bases, and 6 bases had no gene match. CDR1 and CDR2 (germline): SGHDT, YYEEEE. This CDR3 has 16 residues. For the CDR3, the DNA is TGTGCCAGCAGCTTGGGTGGGACAGCGTTCAATCAGCCCCAGCATTTT. Amino acids: CASSLGGTAFNQPQHF.

Only a few counts were recorded for this clonotype. The J gene is TRBJ2-1, the V gene TRBV7-8; 7 nucleotides align to TRBD2. In germline, CDR1 is SGHVS, CDR2 FQNEAQ. Trimming took 2 bases from V and 9 from J; bases not matched to a gene: 4. The CDR3 consists of 13 residues. The CDR3 here is CASSLTAGAEQFF. DNA for the CDR3: TGTGCCAGCAGCTTAACGGCGGGAGCTGAGCAGTTCTTC.

The gene calls are TRBV29-1 and TRBJ2-7, with 9 bases fitting TRBD1. Germline V gives CDR1 SQVTM, CDR2 ANQGSEA. CDR3 length equals 15 residues. The ends lost 2 bases at V and 6 bases at J; junction bases unmatched: 11. CDR3 nucleotides: TGCAGCGTTGAAAGGTCCGGGACAGGGCATTTCGAGCAGTACTTC. It translates to CSVERSGTGHFEQYF.

This clonotype occurred many times. The V gene is TRBV29-1, the J gene TRBJ2-5; possibly TRBD1 for D (8 bases). CDR1 is SQVTM, CDR2 ANQGSEA, per germline. Trimming cost V 5 bases and J 1 base, with 14 bases left between them. This CDR3 region has 14 residues. CDR3: CSVTQGGFQETQYF. The DNA for the CDR3 is TGCAGCGTTACACAGGGGGGGTTCCAAGAGACCCAGTACTTC.

The chain links TRBV20-1 to TRBJ2-1; TRBD2 matches at 10 bases. The V gene's germline CDR1 is DFQATT and CDR2 SNEGSKA (reference sequence). Trimming removed 5 bases from V and 4 bases from J; junction bases left unmatched: 5. This CDR3 spans 14 amino acids. Written as DNA, the CDR3 is TGCAGTGCTCTAGCGGGGGCCCGATACAATGAGCAGTTCTTC. This encodes CSALAGARYNEQFF.